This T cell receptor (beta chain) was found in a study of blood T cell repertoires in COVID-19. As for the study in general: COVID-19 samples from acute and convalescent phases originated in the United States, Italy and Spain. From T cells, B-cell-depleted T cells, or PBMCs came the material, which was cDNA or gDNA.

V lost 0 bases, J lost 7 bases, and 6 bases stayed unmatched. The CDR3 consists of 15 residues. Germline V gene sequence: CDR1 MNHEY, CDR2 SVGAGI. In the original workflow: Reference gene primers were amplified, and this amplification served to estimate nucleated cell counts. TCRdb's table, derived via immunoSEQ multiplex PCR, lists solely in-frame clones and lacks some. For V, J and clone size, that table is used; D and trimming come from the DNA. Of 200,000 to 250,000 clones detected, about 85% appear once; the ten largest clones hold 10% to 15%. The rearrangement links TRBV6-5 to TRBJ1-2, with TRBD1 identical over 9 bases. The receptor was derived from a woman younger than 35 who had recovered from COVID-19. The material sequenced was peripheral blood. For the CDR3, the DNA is TGTGCCAGCAGTTACTCCGAAACAGGGGGCGGTGGCTACACCTTC. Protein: CASSYSETGGGGYTF.